The present entry profiles one T cell receptor beta chain with its context. These data are taken from a study of technical replicates of blood from a few donors. Some clones are missing from TCRdb's copy, which holds only in-frame ones; the method was immunoSEQ multiplex PCR. The sample lists around 90,000 clones, 90% to 95% occurring once. Germline V gene lookup returns CDR1 SGHVS and CDR2 FNYEAQ. The CDR3 contains 14 residues. V lost 5 bases to trimming and J lost 2 bases, with 12 bases between them. Input material: T cells isolated from PBMCs. The genes are TRBV7-6 and TRBJ1-1; D remains unclear. The source is a human donor in good health. The CDR3 coding sequence is TGTGCCAGCAGCCAAATGGGAGTTAACACTGAAGCTTTCTTT. As protein: CASSQMGVNTEAFF. Drawing the rest from reference TRBV7-6 and TRBJ1-1, the complete variable domain is GAGVSQSPRYKVTKRGQDVALRCDPISGHVSLYWYRQALGQGPEFLTYFNYEAQQDKSGLPNDRFSAERPEGSISTLTIQRTEQRDSAMYRCASSQMGVNTEAFFGQGTRLTVV.